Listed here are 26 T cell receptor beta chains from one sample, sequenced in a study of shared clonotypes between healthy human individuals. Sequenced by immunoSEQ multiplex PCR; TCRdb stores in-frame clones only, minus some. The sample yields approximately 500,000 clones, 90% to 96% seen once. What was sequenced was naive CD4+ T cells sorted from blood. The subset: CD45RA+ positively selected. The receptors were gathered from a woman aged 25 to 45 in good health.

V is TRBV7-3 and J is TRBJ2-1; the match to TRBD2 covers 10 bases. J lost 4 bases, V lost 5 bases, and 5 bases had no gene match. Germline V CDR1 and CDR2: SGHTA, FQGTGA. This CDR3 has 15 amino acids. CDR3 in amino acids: CASSRLAGAYNEQFF. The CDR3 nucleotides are TGTGCCAGCAGCCGTCTAGCGGGAGCTTACAATGAGCAGTTCTTC.

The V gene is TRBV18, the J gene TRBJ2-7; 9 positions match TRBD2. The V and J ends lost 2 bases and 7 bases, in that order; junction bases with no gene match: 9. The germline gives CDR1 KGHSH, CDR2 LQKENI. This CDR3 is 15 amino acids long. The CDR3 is CASSPSRGRALEQYF. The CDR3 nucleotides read TGTGCCAGCTCACCAAGTCGCGGGAGGGCCCTAGAGCAGTACTTC.

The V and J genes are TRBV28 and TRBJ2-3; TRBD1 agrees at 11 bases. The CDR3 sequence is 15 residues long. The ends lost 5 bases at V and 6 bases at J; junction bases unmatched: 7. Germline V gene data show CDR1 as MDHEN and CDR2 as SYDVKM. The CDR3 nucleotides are TGTGCCAGCAGTAGGACAGGGGGCGCGTCGGATACGCAGTATTTT. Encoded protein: CASSRTGGASDTQYF.

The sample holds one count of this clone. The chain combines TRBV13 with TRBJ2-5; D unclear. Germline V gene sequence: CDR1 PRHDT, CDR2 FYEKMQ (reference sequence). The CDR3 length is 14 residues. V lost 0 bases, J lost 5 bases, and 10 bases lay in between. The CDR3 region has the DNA TGTGCCAGCAGCTTAGGGACACCCCAGGAGACCCAGTACTTC. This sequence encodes CASSLGTPQETQYF.

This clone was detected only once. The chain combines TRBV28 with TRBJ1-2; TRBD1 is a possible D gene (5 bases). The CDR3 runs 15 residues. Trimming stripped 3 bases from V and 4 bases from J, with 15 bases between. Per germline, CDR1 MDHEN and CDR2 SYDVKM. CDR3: CASSFRDRAPYGYTF. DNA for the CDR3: TGTGCCAGCAGTTTTAGGGACCGGGCCCCCTATGGCTACACCTTC.

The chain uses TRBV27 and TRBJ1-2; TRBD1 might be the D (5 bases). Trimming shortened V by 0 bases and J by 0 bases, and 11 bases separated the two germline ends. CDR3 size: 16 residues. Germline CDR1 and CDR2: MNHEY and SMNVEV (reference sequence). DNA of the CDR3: TGTGCCAGCAGTTTATCCTGGAGGGGAGCTAACTATGGCTACACCTTC. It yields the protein CASSLSWRGANYGYTF.

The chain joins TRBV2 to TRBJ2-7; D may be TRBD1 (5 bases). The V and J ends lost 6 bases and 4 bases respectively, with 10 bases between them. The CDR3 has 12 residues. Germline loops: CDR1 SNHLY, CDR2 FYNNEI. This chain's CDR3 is CASRQDGYEQYF. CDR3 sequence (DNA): TGTGCCAGCAGACAGGACGGTTACGAGCAGTACTTC.

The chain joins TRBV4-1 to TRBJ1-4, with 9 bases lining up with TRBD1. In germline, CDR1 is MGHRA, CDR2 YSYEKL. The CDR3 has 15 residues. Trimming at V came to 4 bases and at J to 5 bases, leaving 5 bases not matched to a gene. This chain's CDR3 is CASSLHGTGNEKLFF. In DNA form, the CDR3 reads TGCGCCAGCAGCCTTCACGGGACAGGGAATGAAAAACTGTTTTTT.

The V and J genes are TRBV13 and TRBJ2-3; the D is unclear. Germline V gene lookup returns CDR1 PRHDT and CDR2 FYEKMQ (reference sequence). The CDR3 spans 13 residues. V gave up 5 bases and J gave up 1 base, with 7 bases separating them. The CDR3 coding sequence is TGTGCCAGCAGCCTCCTTCGCACAGATACGCAGTATTTT. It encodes CASSLLRTDTQYF. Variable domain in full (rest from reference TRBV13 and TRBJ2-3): AAGVIQSPRHLIKEKRETATLKCYPIPRHDTVYWYQQGPGQDPQFLISFYEKMQSDKGSIPDRFSAQQFSDYHSELNMSSLELGDSALYFCASSLLRTDTQYFGPGTRLTVL.

The CDR3 is CASSQDELLLAGEQYF. Written as DNA, the CDR3 is TGTGCCAGCAGCCAAGATGAACTCCTACTAGCAGGCGAGCAGTACTTC. The chain is built from TRBV4-2 and TRBJ2-7, with D perhaps TRBD2 (6 bases). This CDR3 spans 16 amino acids. Germline loops: CDR1 LGHNA, CDR2 YNFKEQ. Trimming cost V 0 bases and J 6 bases, with 18 bases left between them.

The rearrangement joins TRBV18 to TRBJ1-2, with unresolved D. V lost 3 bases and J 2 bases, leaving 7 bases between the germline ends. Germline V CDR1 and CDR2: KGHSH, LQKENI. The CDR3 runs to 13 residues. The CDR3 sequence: CASSPAVNYGYTF. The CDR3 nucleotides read TGTGCCAGCTCACCCGCGGTGAACTATGGCTACACCTTC. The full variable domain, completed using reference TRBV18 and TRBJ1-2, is NAGVMQNPRHLVRRRGQEARLRCSPMKGHSHVYWYRQLPEEGLKFMVYLQKENIIDESGMPKERFSAEFPKEGPSILRIQQVVRGDSAAYFCASSPAVNYGYTFGSGTRLTVV.

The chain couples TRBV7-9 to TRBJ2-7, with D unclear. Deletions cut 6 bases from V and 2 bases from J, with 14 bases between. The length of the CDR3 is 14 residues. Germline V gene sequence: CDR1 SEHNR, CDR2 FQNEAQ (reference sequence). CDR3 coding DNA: TGTGCCAGCAGGTGGACCGGATCAACCTACGAGCAGTACTTC. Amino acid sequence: CASRWTGSTYEQYF.

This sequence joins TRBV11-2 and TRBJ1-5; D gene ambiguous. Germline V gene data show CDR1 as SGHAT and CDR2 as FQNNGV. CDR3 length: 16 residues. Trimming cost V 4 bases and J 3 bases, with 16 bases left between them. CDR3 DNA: TGTGCCAGCAGCTCCCTAGGCCGGGAGAACAATCAGCCCCAGCATTTT. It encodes CASSSLGRENNQPQHF.

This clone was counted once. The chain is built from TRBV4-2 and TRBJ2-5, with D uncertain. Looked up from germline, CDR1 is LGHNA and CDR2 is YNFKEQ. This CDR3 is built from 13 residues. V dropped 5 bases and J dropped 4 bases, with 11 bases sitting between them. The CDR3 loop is CASSFYTLETQYF. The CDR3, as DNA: TGTGCCAGCAGCTTTTATACCCTAGAGACCCAGTACTTC.

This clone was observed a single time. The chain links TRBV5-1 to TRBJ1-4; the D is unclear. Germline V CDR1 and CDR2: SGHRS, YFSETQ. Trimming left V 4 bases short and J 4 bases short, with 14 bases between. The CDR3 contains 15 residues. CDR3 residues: CASSNSWQDNEKLFF. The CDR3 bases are TGCGCCAGCAGCAACTCTTGGCAGGATAATGAAAAACTGTTTTTT.

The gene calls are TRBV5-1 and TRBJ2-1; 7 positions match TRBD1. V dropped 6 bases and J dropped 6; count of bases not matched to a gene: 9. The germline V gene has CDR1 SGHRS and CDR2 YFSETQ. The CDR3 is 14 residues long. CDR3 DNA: TGCGCCAGCACCAGGACAGGAGGATCCAATGAGCAGTTCTTC. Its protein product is CASTRTGGSNEQFF.

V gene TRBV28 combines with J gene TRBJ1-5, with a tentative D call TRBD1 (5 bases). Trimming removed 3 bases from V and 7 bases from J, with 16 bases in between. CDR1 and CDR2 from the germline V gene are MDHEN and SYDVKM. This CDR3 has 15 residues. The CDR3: CASSFVGPSGQPQHF. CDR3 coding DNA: TGTGCCAGCAGTTTCGTGGGACCCAGCGGGCAGCCCCAGCATTTT.

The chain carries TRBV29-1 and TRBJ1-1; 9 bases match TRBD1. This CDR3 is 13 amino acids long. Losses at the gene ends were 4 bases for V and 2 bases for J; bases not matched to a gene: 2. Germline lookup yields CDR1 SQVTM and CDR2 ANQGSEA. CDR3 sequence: CSVGGQGNTEAFF. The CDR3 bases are TGCAGCGTTGGGGGACAGGGAAACACTGAAGCTTTCTTT.

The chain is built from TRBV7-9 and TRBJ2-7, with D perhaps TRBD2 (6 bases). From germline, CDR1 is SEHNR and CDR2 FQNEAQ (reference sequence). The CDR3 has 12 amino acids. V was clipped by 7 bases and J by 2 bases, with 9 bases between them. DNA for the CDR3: TGTGCCAGCAATTCGGGGGCCTACGAGCAGTACTTC. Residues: CASNSGAYEQYF.

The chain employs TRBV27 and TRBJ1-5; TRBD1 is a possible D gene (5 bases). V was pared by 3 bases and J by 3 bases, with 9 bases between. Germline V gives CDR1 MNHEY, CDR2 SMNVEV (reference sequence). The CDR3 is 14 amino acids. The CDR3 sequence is CASSFEGINQPQHF. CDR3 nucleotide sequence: TGTGCCAGCAGTTTCGAGGGGATCAATCAGCCCCAGCATTTT.

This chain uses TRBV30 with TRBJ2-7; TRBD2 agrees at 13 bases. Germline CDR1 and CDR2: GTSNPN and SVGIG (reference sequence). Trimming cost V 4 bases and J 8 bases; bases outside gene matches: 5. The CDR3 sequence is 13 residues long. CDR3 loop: CAWMGTSGTKQYF. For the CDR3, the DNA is TGTGCCTGGATGGGGACTAGCGGGACCAAGCAGTACTTC. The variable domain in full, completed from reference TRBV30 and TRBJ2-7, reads SQTIHQWPATLVQPVGSPLSLECTVEGTSNPNLYWYRQAAGRGLQLLFYSVGIGQISSEVPQNLSASRPQDRQFILSSKKLLLSDSGFYLCAWMGTSGTKQYFGPGTRLTVT.

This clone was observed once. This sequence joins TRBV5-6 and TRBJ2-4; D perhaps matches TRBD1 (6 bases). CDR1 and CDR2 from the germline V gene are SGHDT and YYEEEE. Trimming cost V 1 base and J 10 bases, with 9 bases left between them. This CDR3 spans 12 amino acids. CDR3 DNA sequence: TGTGCCAGCAGCTTGTTCAGGGGTATTCAGTACTTC. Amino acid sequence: CASSLFRGIQYF.

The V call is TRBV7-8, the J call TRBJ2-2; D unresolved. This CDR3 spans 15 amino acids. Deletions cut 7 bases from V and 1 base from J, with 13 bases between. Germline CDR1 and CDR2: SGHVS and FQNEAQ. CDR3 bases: TGTGCCAGCACCCCCGGGTGGGGGAACACCGGGGAGCTGTTTTTT. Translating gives CASTPGWGNTGELFF.

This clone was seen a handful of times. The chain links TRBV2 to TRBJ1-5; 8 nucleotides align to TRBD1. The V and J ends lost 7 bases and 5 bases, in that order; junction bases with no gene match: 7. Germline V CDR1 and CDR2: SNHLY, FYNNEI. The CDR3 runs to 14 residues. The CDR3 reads CASNGQGGDQPQHF. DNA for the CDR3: TGTGCCAGCAACGGACAGGGTGGTGATCAGCCCCAGCATTTT.

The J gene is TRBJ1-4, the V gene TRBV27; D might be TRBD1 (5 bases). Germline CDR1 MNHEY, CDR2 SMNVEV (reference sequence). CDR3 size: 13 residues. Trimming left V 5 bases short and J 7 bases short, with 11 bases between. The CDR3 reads CASSPGGVEKLFF. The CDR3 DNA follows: TGTGCCAGCAGTCCGGGGGGGGTTGAAAAACTGTTTTTT.

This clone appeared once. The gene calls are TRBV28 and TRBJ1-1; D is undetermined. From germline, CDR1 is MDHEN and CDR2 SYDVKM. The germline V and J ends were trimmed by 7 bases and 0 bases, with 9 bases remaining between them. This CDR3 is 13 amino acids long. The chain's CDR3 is CASKGPMNTEAFF. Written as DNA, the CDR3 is TGTGCCAGCAAAGGACCAATGAACACTGAAGCTTTCTTT. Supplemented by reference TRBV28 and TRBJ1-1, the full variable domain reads DVKVTQSSRYLVKRTGEKVFLECVQDMDHENMFWYRQDPGLGLRLIYFSYDVKMKEKGDIPEGYSVSREKKERFSLILESASTNQTSMYLCASKGPMNTEAFFGQGTRLTVV.